The present TCR beta chain was sequenced within a study of type 1 regulatory T cells. Study-level background: This in vitro CD4 product, T-allo10, is enriched for Tr1 cells and alloantigen-specific.

Per the germline V gene, CDR1 is SGHRS and CDR2 is YFSETQ. CDR3 size: 13 residues. The germline V and J ends were trimmed by 7 bases and 4 bases, with 13 bases remaining between them. TCRdb processed the reads anew with MiXCR; each CDR3 protein has one entry. The sample has 60,000 to 75,000 distinct CDR3 sequences, about 20% seen once. This clonotype showed up just a few times. Its specificity is not known. Regarding the study as a whole: Compared with non-type 1 regulatory T cells, type 1 regulatory T cells showed a more restricted TCR repertoire.

The material sequenced was cultured type 1 regulatory T (Tr1) cells, either the whole culture or a sorted fraction (not recorded which). The chain recombines TRBV5-1 with TRBJ2-3, with D perhaps TRBD1 (6 bases). The TCR was taken from a human donor in good health. The CDR3 DNA is TGCGCCAGCTCCACACAGGGCCCAGATACGCAGTATTTT. As protein: CASSTQGPDTQYF.